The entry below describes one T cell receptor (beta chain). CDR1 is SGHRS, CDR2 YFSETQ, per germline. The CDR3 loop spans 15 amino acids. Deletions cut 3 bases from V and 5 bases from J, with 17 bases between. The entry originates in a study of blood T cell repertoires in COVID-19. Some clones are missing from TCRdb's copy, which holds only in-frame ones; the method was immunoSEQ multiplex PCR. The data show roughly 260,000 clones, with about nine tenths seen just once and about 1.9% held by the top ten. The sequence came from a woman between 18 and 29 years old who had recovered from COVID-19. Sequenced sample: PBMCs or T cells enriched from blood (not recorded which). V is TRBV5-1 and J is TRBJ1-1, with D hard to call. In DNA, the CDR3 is TGCGCCAGCAGCTCGGATATCGGTGGAGAAACTGAAGCTTTCTTT. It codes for CASSSDIGGETEAFF.